A selection of T cell receptor beta chains follows, all from one sample in a study of early T cells in non-severe SARS-CoV-2 infection. TCRdb re-called the 5' RACE reads through MiXCR, storing one row per CDR3 protein. Here the sample spans around 59,000 distinct CDR3 sequences, 9.5% to 15% being singletons. The sample taken for sequencing was whole blood. These receptors were taken from an adult who was a healthcare worker with PCR-confirmed SARS-CoV-2 infection or an uninfected control (not recorded which). CDR3s include the opening cysteine and the closing phenylalanine or tryptophan. The order of the fields is V gene, D gene, clone size, J gene, CDR3 protein, CDR3 DNA. A D gene is named only where the DNA matches it firmly. The listing skips clone size in some rows; elsewhere it reads once, few, many or a size class.

V gene: TRBV6-6
D gene: .
clone size: .
J gene: TRBJ2-5
CDR3 protein: CASSLLLTDWETQYF
CDR3 DNA: TGTGCCAGCAGTCTCCTTCTGACAGACTGGGAGACCCAGTACTTC

V gene: TRBV5-1
D gene: .
clone size: few
J gene: TRBJ2-2
CDR3 protein: CASRGANWGGELFF
CDR3 DNA: TGCGCCAGCCGAGGGGCCAACTGGGGCGGGGAGCTGTTTTTT

V gene: TRBV28
D gene: .
clone size: many
J gene: TRBJ1-4
CDR3 protein: CASGSRDHEKLFF
CDR3 DNA: TGTGCCAGCGGATCAAGGGATCATGAAAAACTGTTTTTT

V gene: TRBV7-2
D gene: .
clone size: .
J gene: TRBJ1-5
CDR3 protein: CASSPGQLNQPQHF
CDR3 DNA: TGTGCCAGCAGCCCTGGACAGCTCAATCAGCCCCAGCATTTT

V gene: TRBV6-6
D gene: .
clone size: many
J gene: TRBJ2-7
CDR3 protein: CASSYGTRNEQYF
CDR3 DNA: TGTGCCAGCAGTTACGGTACCCGCAACGAGCAGTACTTC

V gene: TRBV7-2
D gene: .
clone size: many
J gene: TRBJ1-6
CDR3 protein: CASLPGTTYNSPLHF
CDR3 DNA: TGTGCCAGCCTACCCGGGACAACTTATAATTCACCCCTCCACTTT

V gene: TRBV28
D gene: TRBD2
clone size: .
J gene: TRBJ2-1
CDR3 protein: CASRPTSDYNEQFF
CDR3 DNA: TGTGCCAGCAGGCCCACTAGCGACTACAATGAGCAGTTCTTC

V gene: TRBV11-2
D gene: TRBD2
clone size: many
J gene: TRBJ2-3
CDR3 protein: CASSLWPGGSVSTDTQYF
CDR3 DNA: TGTGCCAGCAGCTTATGGCCCGGCGGGAGCGTGAGCACAGATACGCAGTATTTT

V gene: TRBV18
D gene: .
clone size: many
J gene: TRBJ2-5
CDR3 protein: CASSPIPQGVETQYF
CDR3 DNA: TGTGCCAGCTCACCTATTCCACAGGGAGTTGAGACCCAGTACTTC

V gene: TRBV21-1
D gene: .
clone size: many
J gene: TRBJ2-7
CDR3 protein: CASSRTQTYEQYF
CDR3 DNA: TGTGCCAGCAGCCGGACCCAAACCTACGAGCAGTACTTC

V gene: TRBV30
D gene: TRBD2
clone size: few
J gene: TRBJ2-7
CDR3 protein: CAWSPGRAPYEQYF
CDR3 DNA: TGTGCCTGGAGCCCGGGGAGGGCCCCCTACGAGCAGTACTTC

V gene: TRBV28
D gene: .
clone size: .
J gene: TRBJ2-5
CDR3 protein: CASSLSQETQYF
CDR3 DNA: TGTGCCAGCAGTTTAAGTCAAGAGACCCAGTACTTC

V gene: TRBV27
D gene: .
clone size: few
J gene: TRBJ2-7
CDR3 protein: CASGAHGGGSYEQYF
CDR3 DNA: TGTGCCAGCGGCGCCCATGGGGGCGGCTCCTACGAGCAGTACTTC

V gene: TRBV28
D gene: TRBD1
clone size: .
J gene: TRBJ2-4
CDR3 protein: CASSLLARTGEYF
CDR3 DNA: TGTGCCAGCAGTTTATTGGCTCGGACAGGGGAGTACTTC

V gene: TRBV29-1
D gene: .
clone size: .
J gene: TRBJ2-1
CDR3 protein: CSVQIPNEQFF
CDR3 DNA: TGCAGCGTTCAGATCCCCAATGAGCAGTTCTTC

V gene: TRBV29-1
D gene: .
clone size: few
J gene: TRBJ2-7
CDR3 protein: CSVVLSSYEQYF
CDR3 DNA: TGCAGCGTTGTCTTGAGCTCCTACGAGCAGTACTTC

V gene: TRBV2
D gene: TRBD1
clone size: .
J gene: TRBJ1-2
CDR3 protein: CATPGQGALNYGYTF
CDR3 DNA: TGTGCCACCCCGGGACAGGGGGCGCTTAACTATGGCTACACCTTC

V gene: TRBV29-1
D gene: .
clone size: .
J gene: TRBJ1-2
CDR3 protein: CSVEVNVYGYIF
CDR3 DNA: TGCAGCGTTGAAGTTAATGTGTATGGCTACATCTTC

V gene: TRBV20-1
D gene: TRBD2
clone size: .
J gene: TRBJ2-2
CDR3 protein: CSAPGLAGYTGELFF
CDR3 DNA: TGCAGTGCCCCGGGACTAGCGGGATACACCGGGGAGCTGTTTTTT

V gene: TRBV28
D gene: TRBD1
clone size: .
J gene: TRBJ2-6
CDR3 protein: CASSSGGTGANVLTF
CDR3 DNA: TGTGCCAGCAGTTCAGGGGGAACCGGGGCCAACGTCCTGACTTTC

V gene: TRBV7-3
D gene: .
clone size: few
J gene: TRBJ1-6
CDR3 protein: CASSLYVLAPLHF
CDR3 DNA: TGTGCCAGCAGCTTATACGTGCTGGCACCCCTCCACTTT

V gene: TRBV19
D gene: .
clone size: many
J gene: TRBJ2-6
CDR3 protein: CASSITLSGANVLTF
CDR3 DNA: TGTGCCAGTAGTATAACCCTCTCTGGGGCCAACGTCCTGACTTTC

V gene: TRBV28
D gene: .
clone size: .
J gene: TRBJ2-7
CDR3 protein: CASNSGIQTGQYF
CDR3 DNA: TGTGCCAGCAATTCCGGGATCCAAACGGGGCAGTACTTC

V gene: TRBV18
D gene: .
clone size: many
J gene: TRBJ1-1
CDR3 protein: CASQDSMNTEAFF
CDR3 DNA: TGTGCCAGCCAGGACAGCATGAACACTGAAGCTTTCTTT

V gene: TRBV10-3
D gene: TRBD1
clone size: many
J gene: TRBJ2-3
CDR3 protein: CAISEGQGRTDTQYF
CDR3 DNA: TGTGCCATCAGTGAAGGACAGGGAAGAACAGATACGCAGTATTTT

V gene: TRBV4-2
D gene: TRBD1
clone size: few
J gene: TRBJ2-3
CDR3 protein: CASSQAGTGGTDTQYF
CDR3 DNA: TGTGCCAGCAGCCAAGCCGGGACAGGGGGCACAGATACGCAGTATTTT

V gene: TRBV19
D gene: TRBD1
clone size: many
J gene: TRBJ2-1
CDR3 protein: CASSVDRVRNEQFF
CDR3 DNA: TGTGCCAGTAGTGTCGACAGGGTGCGCAATGAGCAGTTCTTC

V gene: TRBV5-1
D gene: TRBD1
clone size: few
J gene: TRBJ2-7
CDR3 protein: CASSWDRASYEQYF
CDR3 DNA: TGCGCCAGCAGCTGGGACAGGGCCTCCTACGAGCAGTACTTC

V gene: TRBV6-6
D gene: .
clone size: many
J gene: TRBJ1-2
CDR3 protein: CASSAQGEGYTF
CDR3 DNA: TGTGCCAGCAGTGCTCAGGGAGAAGGCTACACCTTC

V gene: TRBV25-1
D gene: TRBD1
clone size: few
J gene: TRBJ1-5
CDR3 protein: CASSEIPTGGSNQPQHF
CDR3 DNA: TGTGCCAGCAGTGAAATCCCCACAGGGGGGAGCAATCAGCCCCAGCATTTT

V gene: TRBV20-1
D gene: .
clone size: many
J gene: TRBJ2-7
CDR3 protein: CSAPGTDNYEQYF
CDR3 DNA: TGCAGTGCTCCCGGGACCGACAACTACGAGCAGTACTTC

V gene: TRBV9
D gene: TRBD1
clone size: .
J gene: TRBJ1-4
CDR3 protein: CASSLGQAHEKLFF
CDR3 DNA: TGTGCCAGCAGCTTGGGACAGGCGCATGAAAAACTGTTTTTT

V gene: TRBV7-3
D gene: .
clone size: few
J gene: TRBJ1-1
CDR3 protein: CASSHTTNTEAFF
CDR3 DNA: TGTGCCAGCAGCCATACCACCAACACTGAAGCTTTCTTT

V gene: TRBV29-1
D gene: .
clone size: .
J gene: TRBJ2-1
CDR3 protein: CSVVTPAYNEQFF
CDR3 DNA: TGCAGCGTCGTGACACCTGCCTACAATGAGCAGTTCTTC

V gene: TRBV28
D gene: TRBD2
clone size: many
J gene: TRBJ2-3
CDR3 protein: CASSSLLGTSGRNTQYF
CDR3 DNA: TGTGCCAGCAGTTCTCTTTTGGGGACTAGCGGGAGGAATACGCAGTATTTT

V gene: TRBV27
D gene: .
clone size: .
J gene: TRBJ2-1
CDR3 protein: CASSTFSNEQFF
CDR3 DNA: TGTGCCAGCAGCACCTTTTCTAATGAGCAGTTCTTC

V gene: TRBV2
D gene: .
clone size: few
J gene: TRBJ1-2
CDR3 protein: CASSLPGAGGYTF
CDR3 DNA: TGTGCCAGCAGCCTACCAGGGGCCGGTGGCTACACCTTC

V gene: TRBV19
D gene: TRBD1
clone size: .
J gene: TRBJ2-7
CDR3 protein: CASRRDSLTYEQYF
CDR3 DNA: TGTGCCAGTAGGAGGGACAGTCTGACCTACGAGCAGTACTTC

V gene: TRBV20-1
D gene: TRBD2
clone size: .
J gene: TRBJ2-5
CDR3 protein: CSAGTSEETQYF
CDR3 DNA: TGCAGTGCCGGGACTAGTGAAGAGACCCAGTACTTC

V gene: TRBV6-6
D gene: .
clone size: many
J gene: TRBJ1-2
CDR3 protein: CASRPGDSRVPYGYTF
CDR3 DNA: TGTGCCAGCAGGCCCGGGGACTCCCGGGTCCCCTATGGCTACACCTTC

V gene: TRBV5-1
D gene: .
clone size: .
J gene: TRBJ2-7
CDR3 protein: CASSFGGAEQYF
CDR3 DNA: TGCGCCAGCAGCTTCGGAGGGGCAGAGCAGTACTTC

V gene: TRBV29-1
D gene: .
clone size: .
J gene: TRBJ1-4
CDR3 protein: CSGTSDEKLFF
CDR3 DNA: TGCAGCGGTACGAGTGATGAAAAACTGTTTTTT

V gene: TRBV30
D gene: .
clone size: many
J gene: TRBJ2-1
CDR3 protein: CAWSGVWNEQFF
CDR3 DNA: TGTGCCTGGTCGGGAGTCTGGAATGAGCAGTTCTTC

V gene: TRBV7-9
D gene: .
clone size: few
J gene: TRBJ2-7
CDR3 protein: CASSRDPYEQYF
CDR3 DNA: TGTGCCAGCAGCAGAGACCCCTACGAGCAGTACTTC

V gene: TRBV28
D gene: .
clone size: .
J gene: TRBJ2-3
CDR3 protein: CASKIRETDTQYF
CDR3 DNA: TGTGCCAGCAAGATCAGAGAAACAGATACGCAGTATTTT